The 27 T cell receptor beta chains reported below all come from one sample, sequenced in a study of cytomegalovirus exposure and HLA in healthy donors. The PCR contained 60 Vbeta and 13 Jbeta primers. This table comes from immunoSEQ multiplex PCR, and its TCRdb copy is limited to in-frame clones, with some not included. This sample carries 150,000 to 200,000 clones, about 80% of them seen once, and the ten largest clones take less than 2%. Source material: PBMCs. The receptors come from a man aged 40-49 years in good health and CMV-seronegative.

This sequence joins TRBV27 and TRBJ1-6, with 7 positions matching TRBD1. Germline CDR1 is MNHEY and CDR2 is SMNVEV (reference sequence). The V gene end was trimmed by 5 bases and the J gene end by 5 bases; junction bases not matched to a gene: 6. The CDR3 runs 15 residues. As DNA, the CDR3 is TGTGCCAGCAGTCCGCGGGACAGAGATAATTCACCCCTCCACTTT. This translates into CASSPRDRDNSPLHF.

This chain uses TRBV7-9 with TRBJ2-3; D is ambiguous. The CDR3 spans 13 residues. CDR1 SEHNR and CDR2 FQNEAQ come from the germline V gene (reference sequence). V lost 5 bases to trimming and J lost 1 base, with 7 bases between them. The CDR3 DNA follows: TGTGCCAGCAGCCGAGAGGGCACAGATACGCAGTATTTT. Translated, it gives CASSREGTDTQYF.

This chain connects TRBV19 to TRBJ1-1; 10 nucleotides align to TRBD1. Germline-derived CDR1 and CDR2 are LNHDA and SQIVND (reference sequence). Germline trimming cut 1 base from V and 3 bases from J; bases unmatched to any gene: 5. The CDR3 is made up of 16 amino acids. The CDR3 DNA reads as TGTGCCAGTAGTATAGCGGGACAGGGGACGGACACTGAAGCTTTCTTT. It specifies CASSIAGQGTDTEAFF.

The V call is TRBV5-1, the J call TRBJ1-2; D perhaps matches TRBD1 (5 bases). The CDR3 loop spans 13 amino acids. The V gene's germline CDR1 is SGHRS and CDR2 YFSETQ. V dropped 5 bases and J dropped 4 bases, with 12 bases sitting between them. The CDR3 sequence is CASSPGHSYGYTF. As DNA, the CDR3 is TGCGCCAGCAGTCCCGGACATAGCTATGGCTACACCTTC.

CDR3 DNA sequence: TGTGCCAGCTTCTACCGGGCTAGCGGGGTTAAGGAGACCCAGTACTTC. Amino acid sequence: CASFYRASGVKETQYF. The chain joins TRBV18 to TRBJ2-5, with TRBD2 matching 9 bases. The CDR3 runs 16 residues. Unmatched junction bases numbered 14, after V lost 7 bases and J lost 5 bases. CDR1 and CDR2 from the germline V gene are KGHSH and LQKENI.

This chain links TRBV28 with TRBJ1-3; TRBD1 agrees at 11 bases. Germline V gives CDR1 MDHEN, CDR2 SYDVKM. CDR3 length: 14 amino acids. With 10 bases clipped from V and 4 bases from J, the junction kept 6 bases outside the gene matches. The CDR3 region has the DNA TGTGCCATTGCCGGGACAGGGGGGGGAAACACCATATATTTT. This translates into CAIAGTGGGNTIYF.

In this sample, this clone turned up a few times. The rearrangement joins TRBV4-1 to TRBJ2-1; maybe TRBD2 (6 bases). This CDR3 has 13 amino acids. V was trimmed by 4 bases and J by 10 bases, leaving 14 bases between them. CDR1 and CDR2 from the germline V gene are MGHRA and YSYEKL. This CDR3 is CASSLRRGGEQFF. The CDR3, as DNA: TGCGCCAGCAGCCTCAGGAGGGGAGGCGAGCAGTTCTTC.

This clone has just one count. The DNA of the CDR3 is TGCGCCAGCAGCTTTTCGGGGGATCCCGGGGAGCTGTTTTTT. It yields the protein CASSFSGDPGELFF. This chain connects TRBV5-1 to TRBJ2-2; perhaps TRBD2 as D (6 bases). This CDR3 has 14 amino acids. Per the germline V gene, CDR1 is SGHRS and CDR2 is YFSETQ. V was pared by 2 bases and J by 6 bases, with 11 bases between.

This clone came up a few times. This chain links TRBV6-1 with TRBJ2-1, with 7 bases matching TRBD2. In germline, CDR1 is MNHNS, CDR2 SASEGT. The V gene end was trimmed by 3 bases and the J gene end by 4 bases; junction bases not matched to a gene: 6. The CDR3 consists of 15 residues. CDR3 in amino acids: CASSEEKGGYNEQFF. In DNA, the CDR3 is TGTGCCAGCAGTGAGGAGAAGGGAGGGTACAATGAGCAGTTCTTC.

V is TRBV10-3 and J is TRBJ1-1; D perhaps matches TRBD1 (6 bases). V was clipped by 5 bases and J by 0 bases, with 10 bases between them. Looked up from germline, CDR1 is ENHRY and CDR2 is SYGVKD. This CDR3 has 14 residues. DNA for the CDR3: TGTGCCATCAGTTCGGACAGCATGAACACTGAAGCTTTCTTT. It encodes CAISSDSMNTEAFF.

The chain employs TRBV11-2 and TRBJ2-1; 10 bases are a match to TRBD2. Unmatched junction bases numbered 6, after V lost 6 bases and J lost 1 base. CDR1 and CDR2 (germline): SGHAT, FQNNGV. The CDR3 runs to 16 residues. The CDR3 protein is CASRALAGRSYNEQFF. The CDR3 DNA is TGTGCCAGCAGGGCACTAGCGGGAAGGTCCTACAATGAGCAGTTCTTC.

The gene calls are TRBV7-6 and TRBJ2-1; TRBD1 aligns across 7 bases. In germline, CDR1 is SGHVS, CDR2 FNYEAQ. This CDR3 region has 17 residues. Unmatched junction bases numbered 7, after V lost 0 bases and J lost 2 bases. The CDR3 region has the DNA TGTGCCAGCAGCTTAGCGGGGACAGTACCCCCCTACAATGAGCAGTTCTTC. Translating it yields CASSLAGTVPPYNEQFF.

The V gene is TRBV7-2, the J gene TRBJ1-2, with a possible D match to TRBD1 (6 bases). The CDR3 runs 15 residues. CDR1 and CDR2 (germline): SGHTA, FQGNSA. Trimming took 3 bases from V and 5 from J, leaving 16 bases between them. The CDR3 DNA sequence: TGTGCCAGCAGCTTCACTCTGGGGGCGGGTTATGGCTACACCTTC. It translates to CASSFTLGAGYGYTF.

With respect to this clone: Other DNA variants within this sample encode the same CDR3. The chain employs TRBV6-6 and TRBJ2-2, with 8 bases matching TRBD2. V was pared by 3 bases and J by 4 bases, with 4 bases of the junction left unmatched. The germline V gene has CDR1 MNHNY and CDR2 SVGAGI (reference sequence). This CDR3 region has 15 residues. The CDR3, as DNA: TGTGCCAGCAGTTATTCGGGAGGGGGCACCGGGGAGCTGTTTTTT. Translated, it gives CASSYSGGGTGELFF.

V gene TRBV27 combines with J gene TRBJ2-2, with 9 nucleotides matching TRBD2. This CDR3 is 15 amino acids long. Germline-derived CDR1 and CDR2 are MNHEY and SMNVEV (reference sequence). Trimming at V came to 3 bases and at J to 6 bases, leaving 5 bases not matched to a gene. CDR3 DNA: TGTGCCAGCAGTTTGGGCGGGAGGGACCCCGGGGAGCTGTTTTTT. It encodes CASSLGGRDPGELFF.

V and J are TRBV2 and TRBJ2-7; possibly TRBD1 for D (5 bases). Deletions cut 1 base from V and 5 bases from J, with 12 bases between. Germline loops: CDR1 SNHLY, CDR2 FYNNEI. The CDR3 contains 14 residues. The CDR3, as DNA: TGTGCCAGCAGTGAAGTAGGGGCCTATGACGAGCAGTACTTC. Encoded protein: CASSEVGAYDEQYF.

This clone was observed a single time. The chain carries TRBV10-3 and TRBJ2-3; D remains unclear. Between the trimmed V and J ends, which lost 3 bases and 3 bases, there was a span of 10 bases. Germline assignment: CDR1 ENHRY and CDR2 SYGVKD. The CDR3 contains 14 residues. CDR3 sequence: CAISDEVETDTQYF. CDR3 nucleotide sequence: TGTGCCATCAGTGACGAGGTGGAAACAGATACGCAGTATTTT.

The chain is built from TRBV23-1 and TRBJ2-3; tentatively, D is TRBD2 (5 bases). TRBV23-1 belongs to the ORF category, with a function that is uncertain. The CDR3 has 16 amino acids. V shed 0 bases and J shed 2 bases, with 12 bases lying between them. The CDR3 DNA sequence: TGCGCCAGCAGTCAATCGATGCTAGCCGTCACAGATACGCAGTATTTT. This encodes CASSQSMLAVTDTQYF.

The chain has TRBV7-2 and TRBJ2-3, with TRBD2 matching over 15 bases. The CDR3 contains 17 residues. In germline, CDR1 is SGHTA, CDR2 FQGNSA. The V and J ends lost 4 bases and 6 bases, in that order; junction bases with no gene match: 8. CDR3 residues: CASSSGTSGRPVDTQYF. The CDR3 bases are TGTGCCAGCAGCTCAGGGACTAGCGGGAGGCCGGTGGATACGCAGTATTTT.

J is TRBJ2-2 and V is TRBV19; 7 positions match TRBD2. V dropped 7 bases and J dropped 8; count of bases not matched to a gene: 7. Germline CDR1 reads LNHDA; CDR2 reads SQIVND (reference sequence). This CDR3 region has 13 residues. In DNA form, the CDR3 reads TGTGCCAGTACCCTGGGGGGGAGGGGGGAGCTGTTTTTT. It translates to CASTLGGRGELFF.

The gene calls are TRBV5-6 and TRBJ1-3; D is uncertain. Per germline, CDR1 SGHDT and CDR2 YYEEEE. This CDR3 has 15 residues. V was pared by 2 bases and J by 6 bases, with 15 bases between. The CDR3 sequence: CASSFGHRVENTIYF. CDR3 DNA: TGTGCCAGCAGCTTTGGGCATCGAGTAGAAAACACCATATATTTT.

The rearrangement uses TRBV10-1 and TRBJ2-7; no reliable D call. This CDR3 has 12 amino acids. The V gene's germline CDR1 is WNHNN and CDR2 SYGVQD (reference sequence). V lost 6 bases and J 0 bases, leaving 6 bases between the germline ends. CDR3 loop: CASRDNSYEQYV. CDR3 in DNA: TGCGCCAGCAGAGACAACTCCTACGAGCAGTACGTC.

With regard to this clone: One end of the junction fails to match germline, which may point to a read error. J is TRBJ1-2 and V is TRBV6-5; 7 bases map to TRBD1. CDR3 length equals 13 residues. The germline gives CDR1 MNHEY, CDR2 SVGAGI. The CDR3 sequence is CASSYSGTEFPTF. The CDR3 nucleotides read TGTGCCAGCAGTTACTCCGGGACAGAGTTCCCGACTTTC.

The chain joins TRBV4-1 to TRBJ1-1, with D maybe TRBD1 (5 bases). V lost 4 bases and J lost 5, with 14 bases in between. Germline V gene lookup returns CDR1 MGHRA and CDR2 YSYEKL. CDR3 size: 14 residues. Written as DNA, the CDR3 is TGCGCCAGCAGCCTCGTTGGGGGGGTAACTGAAGCTTTCTTT. Translating gives CASSLVGGVTEAFF.

This clone was observed a handful of times. The chain couples TRBV21-1 to TRBJ2-3; the table's TRBD2 call for D was not verified on the DNA. TRBV21-1 constitutes a pseudogene. This CDR3 contains 20 residues. The CDR3 reads CASSKGRLAGDCSHSTRQYF. The DNA for the CDR3 is TGTGCCAGCAGCAAAGGTAGACTAGCGGGAGATTGTTCCCACTCCACCCGTCAGTATTTT.

The rearrangement uses TRBV4-1 and TRBJ1-5, with a tentative D call TRBD1 (5 bases). CDR3 length equals 15 residues. Germline CDR1 reads MGHRA; CDR2 reads YSYEKL. The germline V and J ends were trimmed by 1 base and 6 bases, with 13 bases remaining between them. In DNA form, the CDR3 reads TGCGCCAGCAGCCAAGGGGGCTCGGGTTTTCAGCCCCAGCATTTT. Translated: CASSQGGSGFQPQHF.

In this sample, this clone turned up a few times. The chain couples TRBV9 to TRBJ1-6; D gene unclear. The CDR3 has 14 amino acids. V shed 4 bases and J shed 7 bases, with 12 bases lying between them. Germline-derived CDR1 and CDR2 are SGDLS and YYNGEE. CDR3 in DNA: TGTGCCAGCAGCCCCGCCGGGGAGAATTCACCCCTCCACTTT. This encodes CASSPAGENSPLHF.